This paragraph reports one T cell receptor (beta chain). This clonotype was picked up many times. The target of this receptor is not known. No base-level quality is on record; no much larger clone is a single base apart. These data come from a study of regulatory T cells in long-lasting Graves disease (dated by TCRdb to the early 2020s). Broadly, across the study: To count as having persistent Graves' disease, a patient had to have received antithyroid drug treatment for over 5 years with TSH receptor autoantibodies remaining persistently positive. Patients with persistent Graves' disease were compared with patients with newly diagnosed Graves' disease using TCR sequencing and RNA sequencing of peripheral blood. In the clinical cohort, patients with persistent Graves' disease had used antithyroid drugs for an average of about 10.3 years. The study was conducted in China and was registered as a clinical trial. TCR sequencing covered around 13 persistent and 20 newly diagnosed Graves' disease patients, some 35 samples in total. General conclusions and limits of the study: Preferential use of TRBV28, TRBJ1-2 and TRBJ2-5 was observed in persistent disease, whereas TRBV20-1 and TRBJ2-1 were favored in newly diagnosed disease. Only the TCR beta chain was sequenced and analyzed. The study examined only peripheral blood because the primary lesion, thyroid tissue, could not be accessed. The small sample size was acknowledged by the authors as a limitation that may reduce accuracy. Lower TCR Shannon entropy and fewer highly expanded clones were observed in persistent Graves' disease patients than in newly diagnosed patients, which suggested clonal expansion. Patients with persistent disease shared more public clonotypes (approximately 2,500) than newly diagnosed patients did (more than 900).

The CDR3 spans 12 residues, from the cysteine through the phenylalanine. Only the CDR3 part of the read is kept: 36 bases, read in frame from the first base. The V and J ends are trimmed by 5 bases and 0 bases, leaving 4 bases between them. The library was produced with multiplex PCR. Sequencing relied on an Illumina HiSeq 4000. CDR3 regions were amplified by Arm-PCR with iRepertoire HTBI primers to construct TCR beta libraries. Gel purification was performed on PCR products prior to sequencing. In the authors' own workflow: A total of 60 to 80 TRBV and 14 TRBJ segments were identified across samples and were used for gene usage analysis of CDR3 amino acid clonotypes. COPE and FqMerger were used to merge filtered high-quality paired reads into contigs. BLAST was used to align contigs to the IMGT TRBV, TRBD and TRBJ reference genes, and CDR3 was defined following IMGT. Any clonotype with a frequency above 0.1% was classified as a highly expanded clone. Shannon entropy served as the measure of repertoire diversity, while the Gini coefficient captured V-J evenness. Public clonotypes were defined as clonotypes shared by more than one individual. TCRdb took the public reads, trimmed them with fastp at Q25, ran MiXCR for clone calling and kept in-frame beta chains. For every CDR3 protein sequence, its rows merge into one entry that carries the most common genes and DNA. None of the V and J calls come from the authors' own analysis; TCRdb made them. The sample table lists about 470,000 distinct CDR3 sequences, 20% to 25% of them with a count of one. The ten most abundant clones make up roughly 7% of the sample.

This specimen's time point label, interpreted: persistent/refractory GD, antithyroid drugs over 5 years with positive TRAb. For both TCR sequencing and RNA sequencing, RNA was extracted from PBMCs using TRIzol. The diagnosis of Graves' disease was made according to American Thyroid Association guidelines. Recruitment of patients was carried out at an endocrinology department in Xi'an, China. Each patient gave approximately 9.7 milliliters of peripheral blood, collected in an EDTA anticoagulant tube. Ficoll Paque Plus density gradient separation was used to isolate PBMCs, and no further T cell sorting was performed. An Agilent 2100 Bioanalyzer and agarose gel were used to check RNA quality, while a NanoDrop 2000 measured RNA concentration.

This chain joins TRBV12-3 or TRBV12-4 to TRBJ1-1; a confident D gene designation cannot be given. This TCR derives from a female donor with Graves disease. The sequencing used peripheral blood mononuclear cells (PBMCs), collected when the disease was refractory, from a patient treated with antithyroid drugs. The DNA sequence is TGTGCCAGCAGTCCATTGAACACTGAAGCTTTCTTT. Its translation is CASSPLNTEAFF.